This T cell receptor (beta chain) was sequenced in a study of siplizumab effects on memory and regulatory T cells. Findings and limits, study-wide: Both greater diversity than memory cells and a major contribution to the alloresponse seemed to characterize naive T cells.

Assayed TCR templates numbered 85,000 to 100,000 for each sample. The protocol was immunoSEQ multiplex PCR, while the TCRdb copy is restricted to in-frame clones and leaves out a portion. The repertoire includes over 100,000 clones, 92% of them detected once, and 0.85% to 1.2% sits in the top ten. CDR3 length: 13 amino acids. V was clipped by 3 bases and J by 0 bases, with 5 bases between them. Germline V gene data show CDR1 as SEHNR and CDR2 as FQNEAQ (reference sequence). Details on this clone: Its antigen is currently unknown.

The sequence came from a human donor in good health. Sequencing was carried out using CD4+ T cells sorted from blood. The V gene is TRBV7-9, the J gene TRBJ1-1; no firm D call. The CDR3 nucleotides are TGTGCCAGCAGCTTGTTAGTGAACACTGAAGCTTTCTTT. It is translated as CASSLLVNTEAFF. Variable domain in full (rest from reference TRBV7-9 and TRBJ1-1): DTGVSQNPRHKITKRGQNVTFRCDPISEHNRLYWYRQTLGQGPEFLTYFQNEAQLEKSRLLSDRFSAERPKGSFSTLEIQRTEQGDSAMYLCASSLLVNTEAFFGQGTRLTVV.